This entry is about one T cell receptor beta chain. Its matching antigen is unknown. The table came from immunoSEQ multiplex PCR; TCRdb's copy has only in-frame clones and leaves some out. The data contain approximately 170,000 clones, roughly 87% of them singletons. This sample is drawn from a study of T cell responses to AZD1222 COVID-19 vaccine. Pooled samples include second doses given at about 4 or 12 weeks. Study-wide findings and caveats: There were mostly white British donors and more females than males, and clonal diversity was possibly underestimated. In the spike-specific TCR repertoire, nearly half reportedly target unmutated variant regions.

The junction had 3 bases not matched to a gene; V was cut back by 3 bases and J by 4 bases. Germline V gene sequence: CDR1 SGHTS, CDR2 YDEGEE. This CDR3 is 14 amino acids long. The V and J genes are TRBV5-8 and TRBJ2-1; 8 bases align to TRBD1. The source material was peripheral blood, sampled 28 days after the second AZD1222 dose. This TCR was sampled from an adult who received the AZD1222 COVID-19 vaccine. The DNA of the CDR3 is TGTGCCAGCAGCTGGGGGACAGGTTACAATGAGCAGTTCTTC. Protein: CASSWGTGYNEQFF.